The 19 T cell receptor beta chains in this list originate from one sample, sequenced in a study of blood T cell repertoires in COVID-19. Generated by immunoSEQ multiplex PCR, the TCRdb table keeps only in-frame clones and is missing some. The table has 140,000 to 150,000 clones, more than 80% seen once. Sequenced: peripheral blood. The receptor source for this set is a man aged 18 to 35 with COVID-19, enrolled during active disease.

The chain links TRBV19 to TRBJ1-5; tentative D call: TRBD1 (5 bases). From germline, CDR1 is LNHDA and CDR2 SQIVND (reference sequence). The CDR3 covers 15 residues. Trimming left V 5 bases short and J 2 bases short, with 13 bases between. The CDR3 DNA follows: TGTGCCAGTAGTTTGGGGGGGGTGGGCAATCAGCCCCAGCATTTT. Translated, it gives CASSLGGVGNQPQHF.

V and J are TRBV29-1 and TRBJ2-5; 7 bases are shared with TRBD2. The V gene's germline CDR1 is SQVTM and CDR2 ANQGSEA. Germline trimming cut 6 bases from V and 5 bases from J; bases unmatched to any gene: 3. This CDR3 is 11 amino acids long. CDR3 protein: CSVWEGETQYF. CDR3 in DNA: TGCAGCGTGTGGGAGGGGGAGACCCAGTACTTC.

J is TRBJ1-3 and V is TRBV9; D remains ambiguous. Germline V gives CDR1 SGDLS, CDR2 YYNGEE. Between the trimmed V and J ends, which lost 5 bases and 2 bases, there was a span of 8 bases. The CDR3 is made up of 13 amino acids. The CDR3 nucleotides are TGTGCCAGCAGACCCGCTACTGGAAACACCATATATTTT. It is translated as CASRPATGNTIYF. Using reference TRBV9 and TRBJ1-3 for the parts outside the CDR3, the full variable domain is DSGVTQTPKHLITATGQRVTLRCSPRSGDLSVYWYQQSLDQGLQFLIQYYNGEERAKGNILERFSAQQFPDLHSELNLSSLELGDSALYFCASRPATGNTIYFGEGSWLTVV.

The CDR3 DNA is TGTGCCAGCAGCTTAGAAGGGGGCAGGCCCCAGCATTTT. Translation gives CASSLEGGRPQHF. The J gene is TRBJ1-5, the V gene TRBV7-2; 7 bases line up with TRBD1. With V trimmed by 1 base and J by 9 bases, 3 bases remained unmatched. CDR1 is SGHTA and CDR2 is FQGNSA in the germline V gene. The length of the CDR3 is 13 residues.

This chain links TRBV6-6 with TRBJ1-5; D call uncertain. Trimming shortened V by 0 bases and J by 1 base, and 7 bases separated the two germline ends. The CDR3 covers 15 residues. Per the germline V gene, CDR1 is MNHNY and CDR2 is SVGAGI (reference sequence). DNA for the CDR3: TGTGCCAGCAGTTACTCGCCAGGCAGCAATCAGCCCCAGCATTTT. Amino acids: CASSYSPGSNQPQHF.

The gene calls are TRBV6-5 and TRBJ2-7; 11 bases are shared with TRBD1. V gave up 6 bases and J gave up 7 bases; unmatched junction bases: 11. Germline V lookup: CDR1 MNHEY, CDR2 SVGAGI. There are 15 residues in the CDR3. CDR3 residues: CASRLRDRGVGEQYF. CDR3 DNA: TGTGCCAGCAGACTCCGGGACAGGGGGGTAGGAGAGCAGTACTTC.

V and J are TRBV5-5 and TRBJ2-7, with a weak D call TRBD2 (6 bases). The CDR3 loop spans 14 amino acids. Germline V gives CDR1 SGHKS, CDR2 YYEKEE (reference sequence). V lost 5 bases and J lost 1, with 13 bases in between. CDR3 amino acids: CASRNSGSSYEQYF. The CDR3 nucleotides are TGTGCCAGCAGGAATAGCGGTTCATCCTACGAGCAGTACTTC.

This clone was counted between two and nine times. The rearrangement uses TRBV3-1 (or the pseudogene TRBV3-2) and TRBJ2-7, with 8 bases that match TRBD1. Looked up from germline, CDR1 is LGHDT and CDR2 is YNNKEL (reference sequence). The CDR3 loop spans 16 amino acids. Unmatched junction bases numbered 10, after V lost 4 bases and J lost 2 bases. For the CDR3, the DNA is TGTGCCAGCAGCCGGGGGACAGGCGCTACCACCTACGAGCAGTACTTC. Translated: CASSRGTGATTYEQYF.

This chain links TRBV27 with TRBJ1-2; D perhaps matches TRBD1 (5 bases). CDR1 is MNHEY, CDR2 SMNVEV, per germline (reference sequence). This CDR3 region has 16 residues. Trimming removed 5 bases from V and 4 bases from J, with 20 bases in between. CDR3 nucleotides: TGTGCCAGCAGTCAATCATATGGGGCGCACAGCTATGGCTACACCTTC. Translated: CASSQSYGAHSYGYTF.

The J gene is TRBJ1-3, the V gene TRBV10-3, with 7 bases lining up with TRBD1. The CDR3 has 12 amino acids. CDR1 and CDR2 from the germline V gene are ENHRY and SYGVKD. J gave up 2 bases and V 10 bases, and 2 bases lay outside the gene matches. The CDR3 protein is CATQGAGNTIYF. CDR3 DNA sequence: TGTGCCACCCAGGGGGCTGGAAACACCATATATTTT.

CDR3: CSASPRYEQFF. In DNA form, the CDR3 reads TGCAGTGCTAGCCCACGGTATGAGCAGTTCTTC. The chain couples TRBV20-1 to TRBJ2-1; D call uncertain. CDR3 size: 11 residues. Between the trimmed V and J ends, which lost 3 bases and 8 bases, there was a span of 8 bases. CDR1 and CDR2 from the germline V gene are DFQATT and SNEGSKA (reference sequence).

CDR3 amino acids: CASSIVGLDEQYF. For the CDR3, the DNA is TGTGCCAGTAGTATAGTTGGACTAGACGAGCAGTACTTC. This rearrangement joins TRBV19 to TRBJ2-7; 7 bases match TRBD2. V trimming: 1 base; J trimming: 5 bases; junction bases outside the gene matches: 2. The CDR3 spans 13 residues. From germline, CDR1 is LNHDA and CDR2 SQIVND (reference sequence). Complete variable domain (other parts from reference TRBV19 and TRBJ2-7): DGGITQSPKYLFRKEGQNVTLSCEQNLNHDAMYWYRQDPGQGLRLIYYSQIVNDFQKGDIAEGYSVSREKKESFPLTVTSAQKNPTAFYLCASSIVGLDEQYFGPGTRLTVT.

The V gene is TRBV28, the J gene TRBJ2-5; D is possibly TRBD1 (6 bases). Germline CDR1 MDHEN, CDR2 SYDVKM. Trimming took off 1 base at V and 5 bases at J, with 11 bases between the two ends. The length of the CDR3 is 14 residues. For the CDR3, the DNA is TGTGCCAGCAGTTTATATAGGACAGCGGAGACCCAGTACTTC. Encoded protein: CASSLYRTAETQYF.

The chain links TRBV5-5 to TRBJ2-2; D is perhaps TRBD2 (6 bases). With 4 bases removed from V and 2 bases from J, the gap between germline ends came to 15 bases. Germline V lookup: CDR1 SGHKS, CDR2 YYEKEE (reference sequence). This CDR3 comprises 16 residues. CDR3 DNA sequence: TGTGCCAGCAGCCGCGCCGGGACTGCAAACACCGGGGAGCTGTTTTTT. Amino acid sequence: CASSRAGTANTGELFF.

The chain links TRBV27 to TRBJ2-3; TRBD2 matches at 9 bases. Germline V CDR1 and CDR2: MNHEY, SMNVEV (reference sequence). V was clipped by 2 bases and J by 2 bases; unmatched bases: 8. The CDR3 runs to 17 residues. The CDR3 loop is CASSLNLVAGVTDTQYF. DNA for the CDR3: TGTGCCAGCAGTTTAAACCTAGTAGCGGGGGTCACAGATACGCAGTATTTT.

The chain is built from TRBV2 and TRBJ2-5; D might be TRBD2 (5 bases). The CDR3 consists of 13 residues. Germline-derived CDR1 and CDR2 are SNHLY and FYNNEI. Trimming removed 7 bases from V and 5 bases from J, with 14 bases in between. The CDR3 DNA follows: TGTGCCAGCAATCCTCGGGGAGTCGAGACCCAGTACTTC. Encoded protein: CASNPRGVETQYF.

This CDR3 reads CSTRDTTSYEQYF. The CDR3 DNA sequence: TGCAGCACCCGGGACACTACCTCCTACGAGCAGTACTTC. J is TRBJ2-7 and V is TRBV29-1; D possibly corresponds to TRBD1 (6 bases). V shed 8 bases and J shed 0 bases, with 14 bases lying between them. The CDR3 has 13 residues. Per germline, CDR1 SQVTM and CDR2 ANQGSEA.

The V gene is TRBV19, the J gene TRBJ2-2; 11 nucleotides agree with TRBD2. The CDR3 has 16 residues. V was clipped by 4 bases and J by 6 bases; unmatched bases: 7. Germline CDR1 and CDR2: LNHDA and SQIVND (reference sequence). The CDR3: CASSRLAGGRAGELFF. The CDR3 DNA reads as TGTGCCAGTAGTAGGCTAGCGGGAGGTAGGGCCGGGGAGCTGTTTTTT. Drawing the rest from reference TRBV19 and TRBJ2-2, the complete variable domain is DGGITQSPKYLFRKEGQNVTLSCEQNLNHDAMYWYRQDPGQGLRLIYYSQIVNDFQKGDIAEGYSVSREKKESFPLTVTSAQKNPTAFYLCASSRLAGGRAGELFFGEGSRLTVL.

In this sample, this clone turned up once. The rearrangement links TRBV18 to TRBJ1-6; tentatively, D is TRBD1 (5 bases). CDR1 is KGHSH, CDR2 LQKENI, per germline. The CDR3 totals 17 residues. V lost 2 bases and J lost 7, with 18 bases in between. The CDR3 loop reads CASSPDHFRGENSPLHF. The CDR3 DNA sequence: TGTGCCAGCTCACCAGACCACTTTCGGGGGGAGAATTCACCCCTCCACTTT.